This T cell receptor (beta chain) was retrieved from a study of T cell responses to AZD1222 COVID-19 vaccine. Whole-study findings and limits: Regions left unmutated in variants are reportedly the target of nearly half of spike-specific TCRs. Donors were largely white British and mainly female; clonal diversity was possibly underestimated.

The protocol was immunoSEQ multiplex PCR, while the TCRdb copy is restricted to in-frame clones and leaves out a portion. The sample lists under 200,000 clones, just over 90% occurring once. Notes on this clone: The target antigen is unknown.

Germline CDR1 and CDR2: SNHLY and FYNNEI. V lost 5 bases, J lost 0 bases, and 26 bases lay in between. This CDR3 is built from 19 residues. The V and J genes are TRBV2 and TRBJ2-7; either TRBD1 or TRBD2 may fit D (6 bases each). This receptor was identified in an adult who received the AZD1222 COVID-19 vaccine. Sample: peripheral blood, taken 28 days after the second AZD1222 dose. As DNA, the CDR3 is TGTGCCAGCAGTTTGAGGGGGGTGACGGGGATGGGATTCTCCTACGAGCAGTACTTC. Encoded protein: CASSLRGVTGMGFSYEQYF.